Below, 8 T cell receptor beta chains from the same sample are listed, as sequenced in a study of T cell responses to AZD1222 COVID-19 vaccine. Libraries were prepared by immunoSEQ multiplex PCR; TCRdb keeps only in-frame clonotypes and omits some of them. This table has 80,000 or so clones, 70% to 90% appearing once. The material sequenced was peripheral blood, taken on day 0 of MenACWY control vaccination. These TCRs come from an adult in good health.

This clone appeared once. The J gene is TRBJ1-1, the V gene TRBV5-4; D might be TRBD1 (5 bases). Between the trimmed V and J ends, which lost 4 bases and 1 base, there was a span of 11 bases. Germline V gene data show CDR1 as SGHNT and CDR2 as YYREEE (reference sequence). The CDR3 is 14 amino acids. The CDR3 protein is CASSGGDRNTEAFF. CDR3 in DNA: TGTGCCAGCAGCGGGGGAGACAGGAACACTGAAGCTTTCTTT. The full variable domain, in which reference TRBV5-4 and TRBJ1-1 provide the parts outside the CDR3, is ETGVTQSPTHLIKTRGQQVTLRCSSQSGHNTVSWYQQALGQGPQFIFQYYREEENGRGNFPPRFSGLQFPNYSSELNVNALELDDSALYLCASSGGDRNTEAFFGQGTRLTVV.

The rearrangement uses TRBV7-2 and TRBJ1-2, with D maybe TRBD1 (6 bases). Germline-derived CDR1 and CDR2 are SGHTA and FQGNSA. Trimming left V 9 bases short and J 5 bases short, with 13 bases between. CDR3 length: 12 residues. The CDR3 region has the DNA TGTGCCAGGGGGGGGCCTGTTTATGGCTACACCTTC. Amino acid sequence: CARGGPVYGYTF.

The V call is TRBV11-3, the J call TRBJ1-1, with unresolved D. The CDR3 extends over 15 amino acids. Germline values: CDR1 SGHNT, CDR2 YENEEA. Between the trimmed V and J ends, which lost 0 bases and 4 bases, there was a span of 12 bases. This CDR3 is CASSLDAGSGTEAFF. For the CDR3, the DNA is TGTGCCAGCAGCTTAGATGCGGGGTCGGGCACTGAAGCTTTCTTT.

The chain has TRBV11-3 and TRBJ2-7; tentatively, D is TRBD1 or TRBD2 (5 bases each). The CDR3 totals 15 residues. Germline V gene sequence: CDR1 SGHNT, CDR2 YENEEA. Trimming left V 0 bases short and J 5 bases short, with 14 bases between. The CDR3 region is CASSLDTGQGHEQYF. For the CDR3, the DNA is TGTGCCAGCAGCTTAGATACGGGGCAAGGCCACGAGCAGTACTTC. The full variable domain, in which reference TRBV11-3 and TRBJ2-7 provide the parts outside the CDR3, is EAGVVQSPRYKIIEKKQPVAFWCNPISGHNTLYWYLQNLGQGPELLIRYENEEAVDDSQLPKDRFSAERLKGVDSTLKIQPAELGDSAVYLCASSLDTGQGHEQYFGPGTRLTVT.

This rearrangement joins TRBV18 to TRBJ1-1; D remains ambiguous. Per the germline V gene, CDR1 is KGHSH and CDR2 is LQKENI. Trimming removed 8 bases from V and 1 base from J, with 14 bases in between. CDR3 length equals 14 residues. The CDR3 nucleotides read TGTGCCAGCAATCTCAGGCGGGAGAACACTGAAGCTTTCTTT. Translation gives CASNLRRENTEAFF.

The CDR3 loop is CASSYKGGTEAFF. Here the CDR3 DNA reads TGTGCCAGCAGTTACAAAGGGGGGACTGAAGCTTTCTTT. The chain uses TRBV27 and TRBJ1-1; possible D gene TRBD1, 6 bases. There are 13 residues in the CDR3. The ends were cut back, 4 bases at V and 5 bases at J, with 11 bases in the middle. Germline V gene lookup returns CDR1 MNHEY and CDR2 SMNVEV (reference sequence).

Turning to this clone: The identical CDR3 is also encoded by other nucleotide sequences in the sample. This chain joins TRBV30 and TRBJ1-1; perhaps TRBD1 as D (5 bases). Trimming removed 0 bases from V and 3 bases from J, with 8 bases in between. The CDR3 sequence is 13 residues long. Germline V gene sequence: CDR1 GTSNPN, CDR2 SVGIG (reference sequence). The CDR3 nucleotides read TGTGCCTGGAGTGTACGAGGGGACACTGAAGCTTTCTTT. It encodes CAWSVRGDTEAFF. The entire variable domain, with the rest obtained from reference TRBV30 and TRBJ1-1, is as follows: SQTIHQWPATLVQPVGSPLSLECTVEGTSNPNLYWYRQAAGRGLQLLFYSVGIGQISSEVPQNLSASRPQDRQFILSSKKLLLSDSGFYLCAWSVRGDTEAFFGQGTRLTVV.

V gene TRBV7-8 combines with J gene TRBJ1-5; D gene unclear. The CDR3 is made up of 16 amino acids. Germline V gene data show CDR1 as SGHVS and CDR2 as FQNEAQ. V dropped 4 bases and J dropped 0 bases, with 13 bases sitting between them. CDR3 loop: CASSSYGTTSNQPQHF. As DNA, the CDR3 is TGTGCCAGCAGCTCTTACGGTACGACTAGCAATCAGCCCCAGCATTTT.